This T cell receptor beta chain was captured by sequencing in a study of T cell responses to AZD1222 COVID-19 vaccine. Study results and caveats: Along spike, vaccine-associated CD4 TCRs were found throughout, with dominance at 160-218 and 743-854.

V gave up 4 bases and J gave up 9 bases; unmatched junction bases: 9. In germline, CDR1 is LGHDT, CDR2 YNNKEL (reference sequence). The CDR3 totals 15 residues. In the case of this clone: What it binds is not known.

Sequencing was performed with immunoSEQ multiplex PCR; in TCRdb, only in-frame clones are kept and a portion is missing. The top ten clones hold 3.1% of a sample with about 150,000 clones, about nine tenths of them seen once. Sequenced material: peripheral blood, taken on day 0 of AZD1222 vaccination. The chain carries TRBV3-1 (or the pseudogene TRBV3-2) and TRBJ2-1; 10 bases are shared with TRBD2. This receptor was taken from an adult in good health. CDR3 DNA: TGTGCCAGCAGCCTTCAGCGGGGGGGCCGAGGTGAGCAGTTCTTC. It yields the protein CASSLQRGGRGEQFF.